Below, 20 T cell receptor beta chains from the same sample are listed, as sequenced in a study of response to subunit inactivated influenza vaccine. One entry per CDR3 protein results from TCRdb running MiXCR on the RT-PCR reads. The table lists about 700,000 distinct CDR3 sequences, around 13% of them singletons. This material consisted of PBMCs from blood, taken approximately 15 days before vaccination. Receptors were obtained from a man in his forties or fifties who received an inactivated influenza vaccine.

The chain uses TRBV7-6 and TRBJ1-1, with a tentative D call TRBD1 (5 bases). Germline-derived CDR1 and CDR2 are SGHVS and FNYEAQ. Deletions cut 8 bases from V and 3 bases from J, with 16 bases between. The CDR3 length is 14 residues. The DNA of the CDR3 is TGTGCCAGCTCACCGCGGGGCGGGGACACTGAAGCTTTCTTT. Translation gives CASSPRGGDTEAFF.

This clonotype was found a few times. V and J are TRBV6-2 or TRBV6-3 and TRBJ1-2; D remains unclear. The CDR3 is 12 residues long. V was cut by 3 bases and J by 6 bases, with 8 bases left in between. CDR1 is MNHEY and CDR2 is SVGEGT in the germline V gene. CDR3 sequence reads: CASSYPRDGYTF. Here the CDR3 DNA reads TGTGCCAGCAGTTATCCGAGGGATGGCTACACCTTC.

This clonotype was picked up a small number of times. V and J are TRBV15 and TRBJ1-5; a possible D gene is TRBD1 (5 bases). This CDR3 has 15 residues. The ends were cut back, 0 bases at V and 7 bases at J, with 13 bases in the middle. Germline lookup yields CDR1 LNHNV and CDR2 YYDKDF (reference sequence). The CDR3 DNA reads TGTGCCACCAGCAGAGATTCGAGGGGAGGACAGCCCCAGCATTTT. It translates to CATSRDSRGGQPQHF.

The sample holds many counts of this clonotype. V usage is TRBV6-2 or TRBV6-3 and J usage is TRBJ1-5, with TRBD1 identical over 8 bases. Germline V lookup: CDR1 MNHEY, CDR2 SVGEGT. The ends lost 5 bases at V and 4 bases at J; junction bases unmatched: 7. The CDR3 contains 15 residues. The CDR3 loop reads CASSPGTGLNQPQHF. The DNA for the CDR3 is TGTGCCAGCAGTCCCGGGACAGGTCTTAATCAGCCCCAGCATTTT.

The rearrangement joins TRBV9 to TRBJ2-1; D unresolved. This CDR3 is 18 amino acids long. The ends were cut back, 0 bases at V and 0 bases at J, with 16 bases in the middle. Germline assignment: CDR1 SGDLS and CDR2 YYNGEE. The CDR3 sequence is CASSVAPKGRSSYNEQFF. CDR3 nucleotide sequence: TGTGCCAGCAGCGTAGCCCCTAAAGGCCGAAGCTCCTACAATGAGCAGTTCTTC.

This clonotype was counted at least ten times. The rearrangement links TRBV7-2 to TRBJ2-6; D remains ambiguous. Between the trimmed V and J ends, which lost 2 bases and 2 bases, there was a span of 1 base. The V gene's germline CDR1 is SGHTA and CDR2 FQGNSA. CDR3 length equals 13 residues. The CDR3 sequence: CASSLTGANVLTF. The CDR3 nucleotides are TGTGCCAGCAGCTTAACTGGGGCCAACGTCCTGACTTTC.

A few counts support this clonotype. The V call is TRBV28, the J call TRBJ1-2; perhaps TRBD1 as D (6 bases). The V gene's germline CDR1 is MDHEN and CDR2 SYDVKM. V lost 5 bases and J lost 6, with 13 bases in between. The CDR3 has 13 residues. CDR3 sequence (DNA): TGTGCCAGCAGTCAACAGCGGACAGATGGCTACACCTTC. Translated, it gives CASSQQRTDGYTF.

This clonotype was detected a few times. The chain joins TRBV29-1 to TRBJ1-1; the D is unclear. The germline gives CDR1 SQVTM, CDR2 ANQGSEA. CDR3 length: 13 residues. Trimming shortened V by 5 bases and J by 1 base, and 11 bases separated the two germline ends. CDR3 residues: CSVPIGSNTEAFF. The CDR3 DNA follows: TGCAGCGTTCCAATAGGGTCGAACACTGAAGCTTTCTTT.

This clonotype was found a few times. The chain employs TRBV20-1 and TRBJ1-1; D perhaps matches TRBD1 (6 bases). Trimming took 5 bases from V and 0 from J, leaving 13 bases between them. This CDR3 spans 14 amino acids. Germline V lookup: CDR1 DFQATT, CDR2 SNEGSKA (reference sequence). The CDR3 DNA reads TGCAGTGCTGACTCGGGACACTTGAACACTGAAGCTTTCTTT. This gives the protein CSADSGHLNTEAFF.

The rearrangement uses TRBV12-3 or TRBV12-4 and TRBJ1-2, with no clear D. The CDR3 is 13 amino acids. V lost 2 bases to trimming and J lost 4 bases, with 8 bases between them. CDR3 in amino acids: CASSLLSFYGYTF. The CDR3 coding sequence is TGTGCCAGCAGTTTACTGAGCTTCTATGGCTACACCTTC.

V gene TRBV3-1 combines with J gene TRBJ2-7, with D possibly called TRBD1 or TRBD2 (5 bases each). V lost 4 bases to trimming and J lost 6 bases, with 13 bases between them. The CDR3 runs 13 residues. Germline lookup yields CDR1 LGHDT and CDR2 YNNKEL (reference sequence). CDR3 DNA sequence: TGTGCCAGCAGCCCACTTGGGGGAACCGAGCAGTACTTC. It specifies CASSPLGGTEQYF.

DNA for the CDR3: TGTGCCAGCAGCGTAGGAAAGAACACTGAAGCTTTCTTT. It encodes CASSVGKNTEAFF. The genes are TRBV9 and TRBJ1-1; no definite D call. Trimming removed 0 bases at V and 1 base at J, with 4 bases between. The CDR3 covers 13 residues. The germline gives CDR1 SGDLS, CDR2 YYNGEE. The variable domain in full, completed from reference TRBV9 and TRBJ1-1, reads DSGVTQTPKHLITATGQRVTLRCSPRSGDLSVYWYQQSLDQGLQFLIQYYNGEERAKGNILERFSAQQFPDLHSELNLSSLELGDSALYFCASSVGKNTEAFFGQGTRLTVV.

This clonotype was counted between two and nine times. The V and J genes are TRBV9 and TRBJ2-1; 13 bases align to TRBD2. J lost 7 bases, V lost 5 bases, and 12 bases had no gene match. This CDR3 has 17 residues. The germline V gene has CDR1 SGDLS and CDR2 YYNGEE. The CDR3 loop is CASSPTLAGGPGNEQFF. DNA of the CDR3: TGTGCCAGCAGTCCCACACTAGCGGGAGGGCCTGGGAATGAGCAGTTCTTC.

This clonotype has a count of ten or more. The genes are TRBV7-9 and TRBJ1-2; D not resolved. Germline V gene lookup returns CDR1 SEHNR and CDR2 FQNEAQ (reference sequence). The CDR3 runs to 12 residues. V was pared by 1 base and J by 7 bases, with 7 bases between. The CDR3 loop is CASSLDVGGYTF. Written as DNA, the CDR3 is TGTGCCAGCAGCTTAGATGTGGGTGGCTACACCTTC.

This clonotype was found a few times. The chain has TRBV4-1 and TRBJ1-2, with 7 bases identical to TRBD1. Germline V gene lookup returns CDR1 MGHRA and CDR2 YSYEKL. V shed 1 base and J 6 bases; nucleotides not matched to a gene: 5. CDR3 length: 14 amino acids. In nucleotides, the CDR3 is TGCGCCAGCAGCCAAGTCGGCAGGGGGAATGGCTACACCTTC. Translation gives CASSQVGRGNGYTF.

The V gene is TRBV5-1, the J gene TRBJ2-1; D is perhaps TRBD1 (6 bases). The germline CDR1 and CDR2 sequences are SGHRS and YFSETQ. The V end lost 0 bases, the J end lost 12 bases, and 19 bases lay between the germline ends. CDR3 size: 15 residues. CDR3 in DNA: TGCGCCAGCAGCTTGGGGCGCGCCCGAGGGGGTGCGCAGTTCTTC. Translated: CASSLGRARGGAQFF.

This clonotype was seen more than once but under ten times. The chain employs TRBV2 and TRBJ2-3, with D maybe TRBD1 (6 bases). The CDR3 runs to 14 residues. Germline loops: CDR1 SNHLY, CDR2 FYNNEI. V shed 6 bases and J shed 1 base, with 11 bases lying between them. CDR3 sequence reads: CASRERTGTDTQYF. The CDR3 DNA is TGTGCCAGCAGGGAAAGGACAGGCACAGATACGCAGTATTTT.

There are a few counts of this clonotype. Here the CDR3 DNA reads TGCAGCGTTGGCGGAAGGCAGGGCACAGATACGCAGTATTTT. This encodes CSVGGRQGTDTQYF. The rearrangement links TRBV29-1 to TRBJ2-3, with no clear D. Per germline, CDR1 SQVTM and CDR2 ANQGSEA. V was clipped by 4 bases and J by 1 base, with 12 bases between them. The CDR3 sequence is 14 residues long.

As regards this clonotype: It may be a read error: a sequence one base away is much more abundant. V is TRBV4-3 and J is TRBJ2-7, with D unresolved. Trimming took 1 base from V and 0 from J, leaving 10 bases between them. Germline CDR1 is LGHNA and CDR2 is YSLEER. There are 15 residues in the CDR3. CDR3: CASSQVYSGSYEQYF. DNA for the CDR3: TGCGCCAGCAGCCAAGTCTACTCAGGCTCCTACGAGCAGTACTTC.

V and J are TRBV29-1 and TRBJ1-1; TRBD1 agrees at 7 bases. V was clipped by 3 bases and J by 1 base; unmatched bases: 5. The CDR3 loop spans 14 amino acids. CDR1 and CDR2 from the germline V gene are SQVTM and ANQGSEA. This CDR3 is CSVETGTRNTEAFF. CDR3 nucleotide sequence: TGCAGCGTTGAGACAGGGACGAGGAACACTGAAGCTTTCTTT.